The present entry profiles one TCR beta chain with its context. The antigen this receptor binds is unknown. No much larger clone exists at a distance of one base, and base qualities are not known. Including the terminal cysteine and phenylalanine, the CDR3 comprises 16 residues. The read is trimmed to its CDR3 DNA, 48 bases read in frame from base 1. According to the germline V gene (reference sequence), CDR1 reads SGHNT and CDR2 reads YYREEE. V trim: 4 bases; J trim: 8 bases; unmatched bases: 8. These data belong to a study of response to subunit inactivated influenza vaccine (dated by TCRdb to 2016 to 2019). Looking at the study overall: The study used deep quantitative T cell receptor repertoire profiling to track responses to a trivalent subunit inactivated influenza vaccine. On the study overall, not on this receptor specifically: The authors proposed that each seasonal influenza vaccination may bring in only a limited number of new T cells.

Libraries were made using RT-PCR. For sequencing, an Illumina HiSeq 2500 was employed. TCRdb's own reprocessing of the public reads used fastp at Q25 and MiXCR and kept productive beta chains. Here each entry gathers all rows of one CDR3 protein and keeps the most common genes and DNA. The sample table lists hundreds of thousands of distinct CDR3 sequences, approximately 15% of them with a count of one. In total, the top ten clones hold 11% of the sample. The starting material was PBMCs from blood, obtained about 11 days after vaccination. The source is a man in his fifties who received an inactivated influenza vaccine. Donor details come from another sample of the same person, matched by shared clones. The chain joins TRBV5-4 to TRBJ2-1, with TRBD2 matching 14 junction bases. The bases read TGTGCCAGCAGCCCCCGACTAGCGGGGGGGGTGGATGAGCAGTTCTTC. This translates into CASSPRLAGGVDEQFF.